This TCR beta chain was found in a study of T-cell reconstitution after alpha-beta-depleted transplantation in children. Study results and caveats: Most T-cell counts and diversity one year after the transplant came from T cells that were newly produced. The origin of alpha-beta T cells about two months after transplant was reportedly several hundred expanded graft clones. Several patients had high TCRbeta diversity at day 60; it came from surviving recipient T cells and thymic progenitors.

For TCRbeta, the library was prepared with unique molecular identifiers. Each CDR3 protein is one row after TCRdb ran MiXCR on the PCR reads. The sample lists over 100,000 distinct CDR3 sequences, approximately 10% occurring once. About this clonotype: Its antigen is still unknown.

The CDR3 consists of 21 residues. Per the germline V gene, CDR1 is MDHEN and CDR2 is SYDVKM. V dropped 6 bases and J dropped 0; count of bases not matched to a gene: 16. V usage is TRBV28 and J usage is TRBJ2-1, with 14 positions matching TRBD2. The receptor comes from a boy between 2 and 10 years old with acute lymphoblastic leukemia, due to receive a stem cell transplant. The source was PBMCs, collected before TCRalphabeta/CD19-depleted stem cell transplant. DNA for the CDR3: TGTGCCAGCAGCCCCTTCCCACGACTAGCGGGAGGGCCGAGCTCCTACAATGAGCAGTTCTTC. It translates to CASSPFPRLAGGPSSYNEQFF.